The table lists the clone carrying this T cell receptor (beta chain) with a few counts. The data derive from a study of blood T cell repertoires in COVID-19. Across the whole study: Samples taken during acute and convalescent COVID-19 were collected in the United States, Italy and Spain. PBMCs, B-cell-depleted T cells, or T cells provided the cDNA or gDNA that made up the material.

The protocol was immunoSEQ multiplex PCR, while the TCRdb copy is restricted to in-frame clones and leaves out a portion. The sample holds 130,000 to 150,000 clones, around 83% seen once. Trimming cost V 5 bases and J 0 bases, with 14 bases left between them. This CDR3 comprises 16 residues. Germline assignment: CDR1 SEHNR and CDR2 FQNEAQ (reference sequence). This clonotype originated in a woman aged 45-59 years in a cohort sampled during active or convalescent COVID-19. The chain carries TRBV7-9 and TRBJ1-5; D is unclear. The sample was peripheral blood. CDR3 loop: CASSPQAPYSNQPQHF. CDR3 sequence (DNA): TGTGCCAGCAGCCCTCAGGCTCCTTATAGCAATCAGCCCCAGCATTTT.